Listed here are 14 T cell receptor beta chains from one sample, sequenced in a study of blood T cell repertoires in COVID-19 (dated by TCRdb to 2020 to 2022). Library construction relied on the immunoSEQ multiplex PCR assay. The immuneACCESS repertoire file appears here via TCRdb, limited to in-frame rearrangements. These files lack a portion of the clones; in checked studies, under half of the deficit traces to unresolved V genes, and the cause of the others is not known. Present in this sample are a few hundred thousand clones, 86% of which were seen just once. Of the sample, about 12% falls within the top ten clones. The sequencing sample was made of peripheral blood. The receptor set was obtained from a man older than 75 with acute or convalescent COVID-19.

The chain couples TRBV5-1 to TRBJ1-1; 8 nucleotides align to TRBD1. In germline, CDR1 is SGHRS, CDR2 YFSETQ. Losses at the gene ends were 2 bases for V and 1 base for J; bases not matched to a gene: 1. This CDR3 spans 14 amino acids. In DNA, the CDR3 is TGCGCCAGCAGCTTTGGGACAGGGAACACTGAAGCTTTCTTT. Translated, it gives CASSFGTGNTEAFF.

The V and J genes are TRBV28 and TRBJ2-7; D might be TRBD1 (6 bases). Germline V gene sequence: CDR1 MDHEN, CDR2 SYDVKM. CDR3 length: 19 residues. The V end lost 3 bases, the J end lost 2 bases, and 26 bases lay between the germline ends. CDR3 in DNA: TGTGCCAGCAGTTTGCGACGGGTCCGACGAGGACAGAGAACCTACGAGCAGTACTTC. Translated: CASSLRRVRRGQRTYEQYF.

The CDR3 DNA sequence: TGTGCCACCAGTGATTCCAGGACAGGGGAAGCTGAAGCTTTCTTT. It is translated as CATSDSRTGEAEAFF. The chain carries TRBV24-1 and TRBJ1-1, with 9 bases matching TRBD1. The J segment lost 6 bases and the V segment lost 2 bases, leaving 6 bases of the junction unmatched. Germline CDR1 reads KGHDR; CDR2 reads SFDVKD. This CDR3 contains 15 residues.

V usage is TRBV19 and J usage is TRBJ1-1; D ambiguous. V was pared by 1 base and J by 5 bases, with 14 bases between. The CDR3 is 15 residues long. CDR1 is LNHDA, CDR2 SQIVND, per germline (reference sequence). CDR3 coding DNA: TGTGCCAGTAGTATAGGTAGTCATCCCGGGACTGAAGCTTTCTTT. It specifies CASSIGSHPGTEAFF.

This clone was recorded a few times. The chain recombines TRBV14 with TRBJ1-6; TRBD1 agrees at 8 bases. The V segment lost 4 bases and the J segment 10 bases; nucleotides outside the gene matches: 3. The CDR3 is 13 amino acids. CDR1 and CDR2 from the germline V gene are SGHDN and FVKESK. CDR3 sequence (DNA): TGTGCCAGCAGCCTCGGACAGGGCTCACCCCTCCACTTT. It yields the protein CASSLGQGSPLHF.

This chain joins TRBV5-5 and TRBJ1-3; possibly TRBD1 for D (5 bases). Germline values: CDR1 SGHKS, CDR2 YYEKEE (reference sequence). The CDR3 totals 14 residues. V was trimmed by 1 base and J by 8 bases, leaving 13 bases between them. The CDR3 region is CASSLLAGKDTIYF. CDR3 coding DNA: TGTGCCAGCAGCTTGTTGGCAGGGAAAGACACCATATATTTT.

The chain combines TRBV5-4 with TRBJ1-2; tentatively, D is TRBD1 (5 bases). Germline lookup yields CDR1 SGHNT and CDR2 YYREEE (reference sequence). The CDR3 loop spans 13 amino acids. Trimming cost V 6 bases and J 3 bases, with 12 bases left between them. The CDR3 sequence: CASNLGGHYGYTF. Here the CDR3 DNA reads TGTGCCAGCAACCTCGGGGGACACTATGGCTACACCTTC.

The chain combines TRBV6-5 with TRBJ2-7; a possible D gene is TRBD2 (5 bases). Deletions cut 4 bases from V and 5 bases from J, with 9 bases between. The CDR3 extends over 12 amino acids. Germline V gene sequence: CDR1 MNHEY, CDR2 SVGAGI. The CDR3 DNA reads TGTGCCAGCAGTTCTCTAGCCCACGAGCAGTACTTC. This gives the protein CASSSLAHEQYF.

In DNA form, the CDR3 reads TGTGCCAGCAGCCGGGACTGGAACACCGGGGAGCTGTTTTTT. It translates to CASSRDWNTGELFF. J is TRBJ2-2 and V is TRBV11-2, with D tentatively TRBD2 (6 bases). Germline V gene sequence: CDR1 SGHAT, CDR2 FQNNGV. V lost 5 bases and J lost 1, with 8 bases in between. CDR3 size: 14 residues.

The rearrangement joins TRBV14 to TRBJ1-2; tentative D call: TRBD1 (6 bases). Deletions cut 1 base from V and 4 bases from J, with 13 bases between. This CDR3 is built from 15 residues. In germline, CDR1 is SGHDN, CDR2 FVKESK. In DNA, the CDR3 is TGTGCCAGCAGCCAAGGGACAGCGACAACCTATGGCTACACCTTC. Its translation: CASSQGTATTYGYTF.

V usage is TRBV2 and J usage is TRBJ1-3, with D perhaps matching TRBD1 (5 bases). The CDR3 contains 17 residues. Germline-derived CDR1 and CDR2 are SNHLY and FYNNEI. Between the trimmed V and J ends, which lost 6 bases and 0 bases, there was a span of 18 bases. The CDR3, as DNA: TGTGCCAGCAGAGGAGGGACGTTTAGAACCTCTGGAAACACCATATATTTT. It translates to CASRGGTFRTSGNTIYF. The variable domain in full, with the rest retrieved from reference TRBV2 and TRBJ1-3, is EPEVTQTPSHQVTQMGQEVILRCVPISNHLYFYWYRQILGQKVEFLVSFYNNEISEKSEIFDDQFSVERPDGSNFTLKIRSTKLEDSAMYFCASRGGTFRTSGNTIYFGEGSWLTVV.

The chain uses TRBV3-1 (or the pseudogene TRBV3-2) and TRBJ1-2, with D possibly TRBD1 on 6 matching bases. The CDR3 contains 15 residues. CDR1 LGHDT and CDR2 YNNKEL come from the germline V gene (reference sequence). V lost 6 bases, J lost 6 bases, and 20 bases lay in between. The CDR3 DNA follows: TGTGCCAGCAGAGGGGGGGTAAGTCCTAGGGATGGCTACACCTTC. Protein: CASRGGVSPRDGYTF.

On this clone: The same CDR3 is also encoded by other DNA sequences in this sample. This chain connects TRBV7-2 to TRBJ1-5; 7 bases fit TRBD1. CDR3 length: 15 amino acids. The ends lost 0 bases at V and 2 bases at J; junction bases unmatched: 1. Looked up from germline, CDR1 is SGHTA and CDR2 is FQGNSA. The CDR3 here is CASSLAQGGNQPQHF. As DNA, the CDR3 is TGTGCCAGCAGCTTAGCGCAGGGGGGCAATCAGCCCCAGCATTTT.

Worth noting for this clone: The sample holds other DNA sequences that translate to the same CDR3. In nucleotides, the CDR3 is TGTGCCAGCAGTTTAGGACAGAACTATGGCTACACCTTC. It specifies CASSLGQNYGYTF. The gene calls are TRBV28 and TRBJ1-2; D is perhaps TRBD1 (6 bases). CDR1 and CDR2 (germline): MDHEN, SYDVKM. This CDR3 contains 13 residues. The V and J ends lost 2 bases and 2 bases respectively, with 6 bases between them.